The 15 T cell receptor beta chains presented below share a single source sample, sequenced in a study of blood T cell repertoires in COVID-19 (dated by TCRdb to about 2020). Receptor amplification or capture employed the immunoSEQ multiplex PCR assay. The clones in this table, taken by TCRdb from immuneACCESS, are in-frame only. Not every clone is retained; where verified, under half of the shortfall comes from an unresolved V gene, and the cause of the rest is unknown. In this sample the table shows fewer than 200,000 clones, about 72% of which occur a single time. 17% of the sample goes to the ten largest clones. Sample: PBMCs or T cells enriched from blood (not recorded which). All receptors derive from a woman aged 45-65 years who had recovered from COVID-19.

The CDR3 DNA sequence: TGTGCCAGCAGTTTCGGGCGACAGAACTATGGCTACACCTTC. The encoded protein is CASSFGRQNYGYTF. This rearrangement joins TRBV27 to TRBJ1-2, with a tentative D call TRBD1 (5 bases). V was pared by 3 bases and J by 2 bases, with 10 bases between. CDR1 is MNHEY, CDR2 SMNVEV, per germline (reference sequence). The CDR3 runs to 14 residues.

This clone was seen a few times. The rearrangement uses TRBV18 and TRBJ1-3; D might be TRBD1 (6 bases). The germline V gene has CDR1 KGHSH and CDR2 LQKENI. V was cut by 4 bases and J by 0 bases, with 19 bases left in between. The CDR3 length is 18 residues. Here the CDR3 DNA reads TGTGCCAGCTCACTGGGCGTACCTTGGACAGACTCTGGAAACACCATATATTTT. Amino acid sequence: CASSLGVPWTDSGNTIYF.

The chain links TRBV28 to TRBJ2-3, with 10 bases identical to TRBD2. V was clipped by 5 bases and J by 4 bases; unmatched bases: 9. Germline CDR1 and CDR2: MDHEN and SYDVKM. CDR3 length equals 16 residues. CDR3 residues: CASSKIAGGTSDTQYF. The CDR3 DNA reads TGTGCCAGCAGTAAGATAGCGGGAGGAACGTCAGATACGCAGTATTTT.

This chain joins TRBV27 and TRBJ1-2; 8 bases match TRBD1. The CDR3 covers 16 residues. In germline, CDR1 is MNHEY, CDR2 SMNVEV (reference sequence). V dropped 5 bases and J dropped 0; count of bases not matched to a gene: 8. The CDR3 DNA follows: TGTGCCAGCAGTCCCTGGACAGGGAACACTAACTATGGCTACACCTTC. Translation gives CASSPWTGNTNYGYTF.

The chain joins TRBV28 to TRBJ2-1, with 9 positions matching TRBD2. The ends lost 3 bases at V and 7 bases at J; junction bases unmatched: 7. The CDR3 is made up of 15 amino acids. The V gene's germline CDR1 is MDHEN and CDR2 SYDVKM. CDR3 sequence: CASSFLAGWSNEQFF. The DNA for the CDR3 is TGTGCCAGCAGTTTTCTAGCGGGATGGTCTAATGAGCAGTTCTTC. Full variable domain (outside the CDR3, taken from reference TRBV28 and TRBJ2-1): DVKVTQSSRYLVKRTGEKVFLECVQDMDHENMFWYRQDPGLGLRLIYFSYDVKMKEKGDIPEGYSVSREKKERFSLILESASTNQTSMYLCASSFLAGWSNEQFFGPGTRLTVL.

The table lists this clone with a few counts. V gene TRBV10-1 combines with J gene TRBJ2-7; 9 bases are shared with TRBD1. Germline lookup yields CDR1 WNHNN and CDR2 SYGVQD (reference sequence). The CDR3 covers 12 residues. V shed 3 bases, J shed 13 bases, and the junction held 7 bases outside the gene matches. DNA of the CDR3: TGCGCCAGCAGTGATGGACAGGGGAGAAGCTACTTC. This encodes CASSDGQGRSYF.

This rearrangement joins TRBV9 to TRBJ2-5, with a tentative D call TRBD2 (6 bases). CDR3 length: 14 amino acids. Trimming removed 0 bases from V and 1 base from J, with 7 bases in between. CDR1 and CDR2 from the germline V gene are SGDLS and YYNGEE. DNA of the CDR3: TGTGCCAGCAGCGTAGCGGGGGTCCAAGAGACCCAGTACTTC. This sequence encodes CASSVAGVQETQYF.

J is TRBJ1-2 and V is TRBV19, with D possibly TRBD1 on 5 matching bases. Germline V gene lookup returns CDR1 LNHDA and CDR2 SQIVND (reference sequence). The length of the CDR3 is 12 residues. Trimming cost V 11 bases and J 4 bases, with 14 bases left between them. The CDR3 protein is CAGYSGGYGYTF. CDR3 sequence (DNA): TGTGCCGGCTACTCGGGGGGCTATGGCTACACCTTC. The entire variable domain, with the rest obtained from reference TRBV19 and TRBJ1-2, is as follows: DGGITQSPKYLFRKEGQNVTLSCEQNLNHDAMYWYRQDPGQGLRLIYYSQIVNDFQKGDIAEGYSVSREKKESFPLTVTSAQKNPTAFYLCAGYSGGYGYTFGSGTRLTVV.

The chain is built from TRBV28 and TRBJ2-7, with 12 bases identical to TRBD2. The V segment lost 5 bases and the J segment 5 bases; nucleotides outside the gene matches: 7. The germline gives CDR1 MDHEN, CDR2 SYDVKM. The CDR3 runs 15 residues. The CDR3 sequence: CASSVRLAGVDEQYF. CDR3 nucleotide sequence: TGTGCCAGCAGTGTCAGACTAGCGGGAGTCGACGAGCAGTACTTC.

This clone occurred a few times. The chain has TRBV20-1 and TRBJ2-7; D perhaps matches TRBD2 (5 bases). Germline V gives CDR1 DFQATT, CDR2 SNEGSKA (reference sequence). V lost 4 bases and J 2 bases, leaving 9 bases between the germline ends. This CDR3 has 12 residues. Here the CDR3 reads CSAIELAYEQYF. The CDR3 DNA reads as TGCAGTGCTATTGAACTAGCCTACGAGCAGTACTTC.

V is TRBV7-2 and J is TRBJ1-2; D gene ambiguous. CDR1 and CDR2 from the germline V gene are SGHTA and FQGNSA. The CDR3 consists of 15 residues. V dropped 5 bases and J dropped 10 bases, with 23 bases sitting between them. The CDR3 region is CASSPTLREIFDYTF. The CDR3 DNA sequence: TGTGCCAGCAGCCCCACCTTACGGGAAATCTTTGACTACACCTTC. The whole variable domain, filled in from reference TRBV7-2 and TRBJ1-2, reads GAGVSQSPSNKVTEKGKDVELRCDPISGHTALYWYRQSLGQGLEFLIYFQGNSAPDKSGLPSDRFSAERTGGSVSTLTIQRTQQEDSAVYLCASSPTLREIFDYTFGSGTRLTVV.

The J gene is TRBJ2-1, the V gene TRBV19, with TRBD2 identical over 8 bases. V was clipped by 5 bases and J by 2 bases; unmatched bases: 8. The CDR3 runs to 16 residues. The germline V gene encodes CDR1 LNHDA and CDR2 SQIVND (reference sequence). CDR3 in DNA: TGTGCCAGTAGTGCCCAGCGGGAGCAGCCCTACAATGAGCAGTTCTTC. It is translated as CASSAQREQPYNEQFF.

This clone was detected only a few times. V and J are TRBV28 and TRBJ1-2; perhaps TRBD1 as D (5 bases). CDR3 length equals 13 residues. CDR1 is MDHEN and CDR2 is SYDVKM in the germline V gene. With 10 bases removed from V and 8 bases from J, the gap between germline ends came to 20 bases. This CDR3 reads CAIFRQGTLGYTF. CDR3 coding DNA: TGTGCCATCTTTAGACAAGGGACTTTAGGCTACACCTTC.

The chain joins TRBV2 to TRBJ1-6; 9 bases agree with TRBD1. The V segment lost 5 bases and the J segment 5 bases; nucleotides outside the gene matches: 4. The germline V gene encodes CDR1 SNHLY and CDR2 FYNNEI. The CDR3 runs to 15 residues. The CDR3 bases are TGTGCCAGCAGTCCCGACAGGGGGAATAATTCACCCCTCCACTTT. Translated: CASSPDRGNNSPLHF.

Note on this clone: In the same sample, other DNA sequences code for this CDR3. CDR3 nucleotides: TGTGCCAGCAGCCGGGGACTAGCGGGAGGGCCGGATACGCAGTATTTT. This codes for CASSRGLAGGPDTQYF. The J gene is TRBJ2-3, the V gene TRBV11-1, with 16 bases identical to TRBD2. The junction had 5 bases not matched to a gene; V was cut back by 5 bases and J by 6 bases. The length of the CDR3 is 16 residues. Germline V CDR1 and CDR2: SGHAT, FQDESV (reference sequence).